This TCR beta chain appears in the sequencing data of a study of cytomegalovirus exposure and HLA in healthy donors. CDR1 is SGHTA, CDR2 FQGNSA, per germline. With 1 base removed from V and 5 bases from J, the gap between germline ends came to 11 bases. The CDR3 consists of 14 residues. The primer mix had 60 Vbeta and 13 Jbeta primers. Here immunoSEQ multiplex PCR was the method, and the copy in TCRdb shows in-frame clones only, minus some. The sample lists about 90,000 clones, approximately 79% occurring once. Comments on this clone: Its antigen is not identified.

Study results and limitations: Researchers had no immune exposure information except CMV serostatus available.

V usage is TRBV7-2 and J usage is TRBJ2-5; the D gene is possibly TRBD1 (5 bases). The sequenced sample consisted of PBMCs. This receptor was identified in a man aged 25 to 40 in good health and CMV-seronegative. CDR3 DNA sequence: TGTGCCAGCAGCTTAGGGGGCCCAGGGGAGACCCAGTACTTC. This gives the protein CASSLGGPGETQYF.